This TCR beta chain came from a study of type 1 regulatory T cells listed by TCRdb under 2021. For the study in its entirety: The study characterized an in vitro protocol that generated a Tr1-enriched, alloantigen-specific CD4 T cell product named T-allo10. T-allo10 was being evaluated clinically in patients with hematological malignancies who were receiving allogeneic hematopoietic stem cell transplantation.

TCRdb records Illumina MiSeq as the sequencer. TCRdb reprocessed the public reads (quality trimming at Q25 with fastp, clone calling with MiXCR) and kept in-frame beta chains. Rows are combined by CDR3 protein, so each entry shows the most common genes and DNA. The sample table shows 60,000 to 70,000 distinct CDR3 sequences, and around 68% are seen once. Less than 8.5% of the sample is held by the ten biggest clonotypes. Donor-derived T-allo10 cells were described as specific for host alloantigens, anergic, and capable of alloantigen-specific suppression. V gives up 3 bases and J gives up 8 bases, and the segment between their germline ends measures 16 bases. Including cysteine and phenylalanine, the CDR3 has 14 amino acids. The kept DNA is CDR3 alone, 42 bases in frame from the first base. The CDR1 and CDR2 encoded by the germline V gene are SNHLY and FYNNEI. As concerns this clonotype: The clone's antigen remains unknown. Base qualities were left out, and no much larger clone turns up one base away.

Recombination connected TRBV2 to TRBJ1-2; there is no confident call for the D gene. This receptor was identified in a human donor in good health. Sequencing was carried out using cultured T cells, either the whole culture or a sorted T cell fraction (not recorded which). Reading the label with the study, this specimen's cell subset or site is: Tr1-enriched cell product generated in vitro against host alloantigens. CDR3 reads: CASSDTWEGGGYTF. The DNA sequence is given as TGTGCCAGCAGTGATACCTGGGAGGGAGGCGGCTACACCTTC.